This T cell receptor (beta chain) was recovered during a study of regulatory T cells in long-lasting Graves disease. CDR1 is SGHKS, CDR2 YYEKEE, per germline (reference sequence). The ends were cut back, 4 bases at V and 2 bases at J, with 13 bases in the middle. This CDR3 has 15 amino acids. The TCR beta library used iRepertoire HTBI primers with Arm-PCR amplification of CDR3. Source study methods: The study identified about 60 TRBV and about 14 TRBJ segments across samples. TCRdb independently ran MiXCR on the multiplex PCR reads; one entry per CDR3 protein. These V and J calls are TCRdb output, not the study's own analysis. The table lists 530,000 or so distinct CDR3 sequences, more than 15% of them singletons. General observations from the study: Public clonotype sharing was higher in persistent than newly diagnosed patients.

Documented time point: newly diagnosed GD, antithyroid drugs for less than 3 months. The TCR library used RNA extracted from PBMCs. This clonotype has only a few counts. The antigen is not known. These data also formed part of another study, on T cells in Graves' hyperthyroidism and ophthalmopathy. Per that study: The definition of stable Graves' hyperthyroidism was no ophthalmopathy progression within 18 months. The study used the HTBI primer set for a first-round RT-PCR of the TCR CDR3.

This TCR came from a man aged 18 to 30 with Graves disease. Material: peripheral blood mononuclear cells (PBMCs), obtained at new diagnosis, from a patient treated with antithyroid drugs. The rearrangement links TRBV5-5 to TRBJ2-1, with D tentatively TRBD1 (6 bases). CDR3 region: CASSRGGRPYNEQFF. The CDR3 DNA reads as TGTGCCAGCAGCCGAGGGGGTCGGCCCTACAATGAGCAGTTCTTC.